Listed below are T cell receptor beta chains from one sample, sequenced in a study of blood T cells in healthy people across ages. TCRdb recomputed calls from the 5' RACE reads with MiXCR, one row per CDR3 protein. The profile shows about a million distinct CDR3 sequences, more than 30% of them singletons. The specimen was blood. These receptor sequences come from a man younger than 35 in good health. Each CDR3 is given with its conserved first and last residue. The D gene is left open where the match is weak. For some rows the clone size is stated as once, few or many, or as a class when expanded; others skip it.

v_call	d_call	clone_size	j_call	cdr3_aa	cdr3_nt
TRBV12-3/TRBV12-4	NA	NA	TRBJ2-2	CASSLQENTGELFF	TGTGCCAGCAGTTTACAGGAGAACACCGGGGAGCTGTTTTTT
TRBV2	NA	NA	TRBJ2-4	CASKDFLAKNIQYF	TGTGCCAGCAAGGACTTCTTAGCCAAAAACATTCAGTACTTC
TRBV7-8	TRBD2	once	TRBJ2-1	CASSWGPAGVPYNEQFF	TGTGCCAGCAGCTGGGGGCCAGCGGGGGTGCCCTACAATGAGCAGTTCTTC
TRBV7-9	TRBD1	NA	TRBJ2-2	CAGVTGRTGELFF	TGTGCCGGGGTGACAGGGCGCACCGGGGAGCTGTTTTTT
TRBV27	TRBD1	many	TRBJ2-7	CASSHSTGIHEQYF	TGTGCCAGCAGTCACTCGACAGGGATACACGAGCAGTACTTC
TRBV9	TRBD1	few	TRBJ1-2	CASSVVRDRNYGYTF	TGTGCCAGCAGTGTTGTGAGGGACAGAAACTATGGCTACACCTTC
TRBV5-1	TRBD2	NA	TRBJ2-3	CASSTRAGGGIDTQYF	TGCGCCAGCAGCACACGAGCGGGGGGCGGAATAGATACGCAGTATTTT
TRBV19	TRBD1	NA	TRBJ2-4	CASSQTGTGFRAKNIQYF	TGTGCCAGTAGCCAGACCGGGACAGGGTTTAGAGCCAAAAACATTCAGTACTTC
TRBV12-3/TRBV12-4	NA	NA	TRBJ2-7	CASSLHTPTYEQYF	TGTGCCAGCAGTTTACACACGCCCACCTACGAGCAGTACTTC
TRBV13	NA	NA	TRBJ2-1	CASSSEVPNEQFF	TGTGCCAGCAGCTCCGAGGTCCCCAATGAGCAGTTCTTC